This is a list of T cell receptor beta chains from one sample in a study of OX40 agonist ivuxolimab in advanced cancers. Profiling relied on immunoSEQ multiplex PCR, and the TCRdb table lists in-frame clones only, not all of them. The data show 45,000 to 55,000 clones, approximately 79% seen once. Sequenced here: CD4+ or CD8+ T cells sorted from blood, sampled in a trial of the OX40 agonist ivuxolimab. These receptors came from an adult with an advanced solid tumor such as melanoma, head and neck, liver or kidney cancer. Each CDR3 is given with its conserved first and last residue. The order of the fields is clone size, V gene, D gene, J gene, CDR3 protein. A D gene is named only where the DNA matches it firmly. Some rows mark clone size as missing; the rest say once, few, many or name a class of expanded clone.

NA	TRBV5-4	TRBD1	TRBJ1-2	CASSLDGQGRYGYTF
NA	TRBV18	TRBD1	TRBJ2-7	CASSHPLRTGGRSEQYF
NA	TRBV19	NA	TRBJ2-1	CASTPTVADEQFF
NA	TRBV9	NA	TRBJ2-3	CASSVAPAVTDTQYF
once	TRBV7-2	NA	TRBJ2-1	CASTGVGSNEQFF
NA	TRBV10-3	TRBD2	TRBJ2-7	CAISESWPSGRHSYEQYF
NA	TRBV11-2	TRBD1	TRBJ2-7	CASSLDGAWGQSSYEQYF
few	TRBV11-3	NA	TRBJ2-2	CASRKGGTGELFF
NA	TRBV19	NA	TRBJ1-2	CASSFPGPEGYGYTF
NA	TRBV5-4	NA	TRBJ2-3	CASSTKASFADTQYF
NA	TRBV7-2	TRBD1	TRBJ1-1	CASSPQGGDTEAFF
NA	TRBV11-2	TRBD2	TRBJ2-7	CASGMTGLAGVSQYF
NA	TRBV7-9	TRBD2	TRBJ2-1	CASSPLAGGSTSSGEQFF
NA	TRBV19	NA	TRBJ1-4	CASSIGAQSEKLFF
NA	TRBV6-5	NA	TRBJ1-2	CASSYSASTAYGYTF
few	TRBV5-6	NA	TRBJ1-2	CASSLRGLNYGYTF
NA	TRBV9	NA	TRBJ2-2	CASSADLHTGELFF
once	TRBV9	NA	TRBJ2-3	CASSVAWAGTQYF
NA	TRBV5-4	NA	TRBJ2-4	CASSLARGAKNIQYF
NA	TRBV7-2	NA	TRBJ1-2	CASREGDSNYGYTF
medium-sized	TRBV5-1	NA	TRBJ2-7	CASSLADGVDEQYF
NA	TRBV4-2	NA	TRBJ2-5	CASSQNSQETQYF
NA	TRBV6-1	TRBD1	TRBJ1-2	CASSAYDRGGYGYTF
few	TRBV15	NA	TRBJ1-1	CATSRDWGDTEAFF
NA	TRBV27	NA	TRBJ1-5	CASSFQINQPQHF
NA	TRBV18	TRBD1	TRBJ2-6	CATTKGQGPSGANVLTF
NA	TRBV5-1	NA	TRBJ1-1	CASSLEAGFTEAFF
medium-sized	TRBV11-2	NA	TRBJ1-1	CASSGMRGKSEAFF
NA	TRBV5-1	NA	TRBJ2-3	CASSLGSGSTDTQYF
NA	TRBV5-1	TRBD1	TRBJ1-1	CASSLGRTGRTEAFF
NA	TRBV6-4	NA	TRBJ2-6	CASSQFRVDSGANVLTF
few	TRBV18	NA	TRBJ1-1	CASSPNIYTEAFF